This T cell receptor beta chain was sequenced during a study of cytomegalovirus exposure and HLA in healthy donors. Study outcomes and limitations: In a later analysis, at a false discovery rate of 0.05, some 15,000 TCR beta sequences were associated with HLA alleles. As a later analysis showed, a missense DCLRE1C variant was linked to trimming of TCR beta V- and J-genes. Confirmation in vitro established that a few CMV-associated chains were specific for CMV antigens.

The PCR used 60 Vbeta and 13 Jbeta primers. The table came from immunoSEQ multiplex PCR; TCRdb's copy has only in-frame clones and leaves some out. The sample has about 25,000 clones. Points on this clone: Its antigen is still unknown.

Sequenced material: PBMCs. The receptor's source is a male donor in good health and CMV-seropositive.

CDR3 region: CASSPGQGPEAFF. The DNA for the CDR3 is TGTGCCAGCAGCCCTGGTCAGGGCCCTGAAGCTTTCTTT. This chain links TRBV28 with TRBJ1-1; maybe TRBD1 (5 bases). This CDR3 region has 13 residues. Per germline, CDR1 MDHEN and CDR2 SYDVKM. V was pared by 6 bases and J by 6 bases, with 14 bases between.